This T cell receptor beta chain came from a study of regulatory T cells in long-lasting Graves disease. Overall study findings and caveats: It was in persistent disease that TRBV28, TRBJ1-2 and TRBJ2-5 were favored.

With iRepertoire HTBI primers and Arm-PCR of CDR3 regions, TCR beta libraries were built. In TCRdb, the multiplex PCR reads were re-called with MiXCR into one record per CDR3 protein. In the table there are some 500,000 distinct CDR3 sequences, approximately 12% of which are singletons. V shed 4 bases and J shed 3 bases, with 13 bases lying between them. The germline CDR1 and CDR2 sequences are MNHEY and SMNVEV (reference sequence). The CDR3 is 14 amino acids. Time point meaning: newly diagnosed GD, antithyroid drugs for less than 3 months. RNA isolated from PBMCs was used to make the TCR library. With EDTA tubes as the receptacles, about 9.2 milliliters of peripheral blood were drawn. Ten or more counts support this clonotype. Its antigen is not identified. The data also belong to a second study, concerning T cells in Graves' hyperthyroidism and ophthalmopathy. This second study says: Clinical symptoms, serum thyroxine, TRAb, thyroid ultrasound and orbital computed tomography established diagnosis. Ophthalmopathy stood apart from stable hyperthyroidism in a 13 V-J model.

The receptor comes from a man aged 25-45 years with Graves disease. The chain carries TRBV27 and TRBJ2-7, with D unresolved. Sequencing was performed on peripheral blood mononuclear cells (PBMCs), taken at new diagnosis, from a patient treated with antithyroid drugs. For the CDR3, the DNA is TGTGCCAGCAGTTCTACCAGACCTTTCTACGAGCAGTACTTC. This gives the protein CASSSTRPFYEQYF.